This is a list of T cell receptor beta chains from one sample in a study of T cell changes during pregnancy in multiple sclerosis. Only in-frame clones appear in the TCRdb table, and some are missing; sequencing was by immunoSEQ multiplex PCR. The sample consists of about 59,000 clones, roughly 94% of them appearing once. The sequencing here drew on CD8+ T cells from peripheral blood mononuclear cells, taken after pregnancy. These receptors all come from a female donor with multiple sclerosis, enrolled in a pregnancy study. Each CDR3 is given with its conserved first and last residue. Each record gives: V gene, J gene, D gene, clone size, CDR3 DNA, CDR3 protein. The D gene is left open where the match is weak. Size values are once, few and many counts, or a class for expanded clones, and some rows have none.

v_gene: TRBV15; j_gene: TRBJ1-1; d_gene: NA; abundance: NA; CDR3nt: TGTGCCACCAGCAGGGGGGGTAGGACTGAAGCTTTCTTT; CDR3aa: CATSRGGRTEAFF
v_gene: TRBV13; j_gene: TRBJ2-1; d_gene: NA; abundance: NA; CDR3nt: TGTGCCAGCAGCTTAGGACAGGGCCATGAGCAGTTCTTC; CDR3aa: CASSLGQGHEQFF
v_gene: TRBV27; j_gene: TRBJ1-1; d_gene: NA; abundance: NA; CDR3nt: TGTGCCAGCAGCGGGAACACTGAAGCTTTCTTT; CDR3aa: CASSGNTEAFF
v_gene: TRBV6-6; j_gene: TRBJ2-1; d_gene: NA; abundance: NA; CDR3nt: TGTGCCAGCAGTTACCCTGGGACATCCCACAATGAGCAGTTCTTC; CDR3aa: CASSYPGTSHNEQFF
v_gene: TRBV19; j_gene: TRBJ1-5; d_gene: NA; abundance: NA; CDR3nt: TGTGCCAGTACTAATATTTTAGGGGCGGCTCAGCCCCAGCATTTT; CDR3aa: CASTNILGAAQPQHF
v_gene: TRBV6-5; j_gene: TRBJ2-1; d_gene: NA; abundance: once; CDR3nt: TGTGCCAGCAGCTCCCTTTTAGCCAATGAGCAGTTCTTC; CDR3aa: CASSSLLANEQFF
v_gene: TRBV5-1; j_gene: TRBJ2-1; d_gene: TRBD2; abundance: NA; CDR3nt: TGCGCCAGCAGACTTAGCGGGTGGCAGGATGAGCAGTTCTTC; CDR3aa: CASRLSGWQDEQFF
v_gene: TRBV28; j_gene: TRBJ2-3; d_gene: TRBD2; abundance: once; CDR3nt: TGTGCCAGCAGTTTATTTACTGGGGGGGACGGGTGGGCAGATACGCAGTATTTT; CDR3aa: CASSLFTGGDGWADTQYF
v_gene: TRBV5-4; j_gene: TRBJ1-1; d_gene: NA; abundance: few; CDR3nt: TGTGCCAGCAGGTCAGGGGTTACGACTGAAGCTTTCTTT; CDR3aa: CASRSGVTTEAFF
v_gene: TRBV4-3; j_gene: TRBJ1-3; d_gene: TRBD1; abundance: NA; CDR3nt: TGCGCCAGCAGCGAGCGGACAGGGGAGTATGGAAACACCATATATTTT; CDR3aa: CASSERTGEYGNTIYF
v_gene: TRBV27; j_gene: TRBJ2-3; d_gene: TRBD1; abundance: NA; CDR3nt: TGTGCCAGCAGTTTAGGTGGGACAGGGGGCACAGATACGCAGTATTTT; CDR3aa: CASSLGGTGGTDTQYF
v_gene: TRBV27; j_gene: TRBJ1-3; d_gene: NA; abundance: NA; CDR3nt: TGTGCCAGCAGAGAGGGTGCTGGAAACACCATATATTTT; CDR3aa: CASREGAGNTIYF
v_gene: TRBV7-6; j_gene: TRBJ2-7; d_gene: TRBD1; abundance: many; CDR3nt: TGTGCCAGCAGCGCGCAACAGGGGTTGTTTTACGAGCAGTACTTC; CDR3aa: CASSAQQGLFYEQYF
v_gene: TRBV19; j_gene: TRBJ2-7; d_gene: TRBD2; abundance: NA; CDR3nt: TGTGCCAGTAGTAGCGGGAGTAGCTACGAGCAGTACTTC; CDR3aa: CASSSGSSYEQYF
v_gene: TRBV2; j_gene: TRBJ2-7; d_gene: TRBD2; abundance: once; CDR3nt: TGTGCCAGCACCTCCCCGGGGGGACTAGCTCCCCTCTACTTC; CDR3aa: CASTSPGGLAPLYF
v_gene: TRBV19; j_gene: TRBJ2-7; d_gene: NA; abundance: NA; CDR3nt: TGTGCCAGTAGTATAGGCAGTCCTCTCTCCTACGAGCAGTACTTC; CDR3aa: CASSIGSPLSYEQYF
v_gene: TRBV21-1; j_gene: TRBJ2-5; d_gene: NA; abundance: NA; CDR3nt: TGTGCCAGCAGCAATGCAGGGGCCAGCGGGGAGGGGGAGACCCAGTACTTC; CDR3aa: CASSNAGASGEGETQYF
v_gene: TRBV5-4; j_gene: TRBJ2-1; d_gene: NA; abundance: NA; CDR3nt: TGTGCCAGCAGAAAGGGACTTGACAATGAGCAGTTCTTC; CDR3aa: CASRKGLDNEQFF
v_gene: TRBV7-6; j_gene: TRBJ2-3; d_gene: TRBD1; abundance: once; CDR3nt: TGTGCCAGCAGCTTAGCGCCGGGACAGGGAATAGATACGCAGTATTTT; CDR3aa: CASSLAPGQGIDTQYF
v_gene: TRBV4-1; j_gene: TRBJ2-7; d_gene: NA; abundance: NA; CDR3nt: TGCGCCTCCGGTGACTACGAGCAGTACTTC; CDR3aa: CASGDYEQYF
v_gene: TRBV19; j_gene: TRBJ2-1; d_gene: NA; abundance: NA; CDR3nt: TGTGCCAGTAGTGCGAGTACTAGCTCCCCTGAGCAGTTCTTC; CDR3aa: CASSASTSSPEQFF
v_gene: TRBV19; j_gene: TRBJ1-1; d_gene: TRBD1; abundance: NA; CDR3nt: TGTGCCAGTACTACGACAGGGGGCTACACTGAAGCTTTCTTT; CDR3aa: CASTTTGGYTEAFF
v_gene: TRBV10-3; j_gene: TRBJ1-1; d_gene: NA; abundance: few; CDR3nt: TGTGCCATAAATTCGGGACAGAACACTGAAGCTTTCTTT; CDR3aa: CAINSGQNTEAFF
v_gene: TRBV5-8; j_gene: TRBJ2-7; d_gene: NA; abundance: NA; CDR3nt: TGTGCCAGCAGCTTCCGGGACTTC; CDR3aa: CASSFRDF
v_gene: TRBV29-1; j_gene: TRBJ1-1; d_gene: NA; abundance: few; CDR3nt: TGCAGCGTGACCACAGGTGCTGAAGCTTTCTTT; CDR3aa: CSVTTGAEAFF
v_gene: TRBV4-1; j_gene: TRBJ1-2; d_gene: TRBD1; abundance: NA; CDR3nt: TGCGCCAGCAGCCAAGAGGGGTTGGGGGACAGGTTCGTAAATGGCTACACCTTC; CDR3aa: CASSQEGLGDRFVNGYTF
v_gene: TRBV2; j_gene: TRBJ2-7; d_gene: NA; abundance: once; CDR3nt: TGTGCCAGCAGTGCGGGTGAGCAGTACTTC; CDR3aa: CASSAGEQYF
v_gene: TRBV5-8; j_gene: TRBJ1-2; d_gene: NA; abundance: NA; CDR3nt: TGTGCCAGCAGCTTGGTCCAAGACTTACATGGCTACACCTTC; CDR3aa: CASSLVQDLHGYTF
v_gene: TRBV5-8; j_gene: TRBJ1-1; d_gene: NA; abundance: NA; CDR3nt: TGTGCCAGCAGTTTCGGGACATTGAACACTGAAGCTTTCTTT; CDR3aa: CASSFGTLNTEAFF
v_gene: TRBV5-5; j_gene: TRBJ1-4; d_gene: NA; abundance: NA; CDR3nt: TGTGCCAGCAGCTTGGTTCAGGGAGGGTACCTGTTTTTT; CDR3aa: CASSLVQGGYLFF
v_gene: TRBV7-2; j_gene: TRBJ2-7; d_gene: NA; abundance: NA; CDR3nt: TGTGCCAGCAGCGGAGGGACGTTAAACGAGCAGTACTTC; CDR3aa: CASSGGTLNEQYF
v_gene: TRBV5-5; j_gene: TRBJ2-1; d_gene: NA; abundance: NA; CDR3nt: TGTGCCAGCAGCTTAGGGGTAGACAATGAGCAGTTCTTC; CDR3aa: CASSLGVDNEQFF
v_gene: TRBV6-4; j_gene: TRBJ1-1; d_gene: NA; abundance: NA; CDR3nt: TGTGCCAGCAGTGAGAACCAGGGTCGGACTGAAGCTTTCTTT; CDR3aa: CASSENQGRTEAFF
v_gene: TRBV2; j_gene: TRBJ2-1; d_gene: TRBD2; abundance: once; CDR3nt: TGTGCCAGCAGTGCGGGAGCGGGAGATTACAATGAGCAGTTCTTC; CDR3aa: CASSAGAGDYNEQFF